Below, 30 T cell receptor beta chains from the same sample are listed, as sequenced in a study of cytomegalovirus exposure and HLA in healthy donors. The PCR made use of 60 Vbeta and 13 Jbeta primers. The assay was immunoSEQ multiplex PCR, and TCRdb's table has in-frame clones only and misses some. The sample has more than 150,000 clones, about 80% seen once. Material for sequencing was PBMCs. All receptors come from a woman aged 50 to 65 in good health and CMV-seropositive.

This clone occurred once. This chain links TRBV14 with TRBJ1-2, with a weak D call TRBD1 (5 bases). Trimming removed 0 bases at V and 3 bases at J, with 8 bases between. Germline V CDR1 and CDR2: SGHDN, FVKESK. The CDR3 totals 14 residues. The CDR3 loop is CASSQDRTYYGYTF. CDR3 bases: TGTGCCAGCAGCCAAGATAGGACATACTATGGCTACACCTTC. Drawing the rest from reference TRBV14 and TRBJ1-2, the complete variable domain is EAGVTQFPSHSVIEKGQTVTLRCDPISGHDNLYWYRRVMGKEIKFLLHFVKESKQDESGMPNNRFLAERTGGTYSTLKVQPAELEDSGVYFCASSQDRTYYGYTFGSGTRLTVV.

The chain uses TRBV7-9 and TRBJ2-1; 9 bases match TRBD2. This CDR3 has 12 residues. Per the germline V gene, CDR1 is SEHNR and CDR2 is FQNEAQ (reference sequence). With 3 bases clipped from V and 10 bases from J, the junction kept 1 base outside the gene matches. CDR3 in DNA: TGTGCCAGCAGCTTGACTAGCGGAGAGCAGTTCTTC. It codes for CASSLTSGEQFF.

The rearrangement uses TRBV19 and TRBJ1-3; D not certain. CDR1 and CDR2 (germline): LNHDA, SQIVND (reference sequence). There are 17 residues in the CDR3. The ends were cut back, 0 bases at V and 4 bases at J, with 16 bases in the middle. The CDR3 loop reads CASSIDPMHRRGNTIYF. The CDR3 DNA is TGTGCCAGTAGTATAGATCCCATGCACCGGCGGGGAAACACCATATATTTT.

This chain uses TRBV7-2 with TRBJ2-7, with 8 bases identical to TRBD2. The CDR3 contains 15 residues. Per the germline V gene, CDR1 is SGHTA and CDR2 is FQGNSA. With V trimmed by 7 bases and J by 2 bases, 10 bases remained unmatched. The CDR3 DNA reads TGTGCCAGCACCCCGGGGCTAGCGGGTCCCTACGAGCAGTACTTC. It yields the protein CASTPGLAGPYEQYF.

The CDR3 is CSAETHPTTGGFRTEAFF. Written as DNA, the CDR3 is TGCAGCGCCGAGACGCACCCGACGACAGGGGGATTTCGCACTGAAGCTTTCTTT. The rearrangement joins TRBV29-1 to TRBJ1-1, with TRBD1 matching 9 bases. The length of the CDR3 is 18 residues. With 7 bases clipped from V and 4 bases from J, the junction kept 22 bases outside the gene matches. Germline CDR1 is SQVTM and CDR2 is ANQGSEA.

This clone appeared once. The chain couples TRBV7-2 to TRBJ1-5, with D perhaps matching TRBD1 (5 bases). Trimming stripped 5 bases from V and 5 bases from J, with 13 bases between. Germline CDR1 and CDR2: SGHTA and FQGNSA. There are 14 residues in the CDR3. For the CDR3, the DNA is TGTGCCAGCAGCCTGAGGCCACAGGATCAGCCCCAGCATTTT. Translated, it gives CASSLRPQDQPQHF. The complete variable domain, with remaining parts taken from reference TRBV7-2 and TRBJ1-5, reads GAGVSQSPSNKVTEKGKDVELRCDPISGHTALYWYRQSLGQGLEFLIYFQGNSAPDKSGLPSDRFSAERTGGSVSTLTIQRTQQEDSAVYLCASSLRPQDQPQHFGDGTRLSIL.

This clone is a singleton in its sample. This sequence joins TRBV28 and TRBJ2-7, with 9 bases matching TRBD2. From germline, CDR1 is MDHEN and CDR2 SYDVKM. The length of the CDR3 is 15 residues. Germline trimming cut 6 bases from V and 7 bases from J; bases unmatched to any gene: 13. The CDR3 DNA follows: TGTGCCAGCAGCCAGCACGGCGGGAGGGCCTTTGAGCAGTACTTC. It specifies CASSQHGGRAFEQYF. The full variable domain, in which reference TRBV28 and TRBJ2-7 provide the parts outside the CDR3, is DVKVTQSSRYLVKRTGEKVFLECVQDMDHENMFWYRQDPGLGLRLIYFSYDVKMKEKGDIPEGYSVSREKKERFSLILESASTNQTSMYLCASSQHGGRAFEQYFGPGTRLTVT.

A single count supports this clone. The CDR3 protein is CASSLEGSYEQYF. The CDR3 region has the DNA TGCGCCAGCTCTTTAGAGGGCTCCTACGAGCAGTACTTC. The V call is TRBV5-1, the J call TRBJ2-7; D might be TRBD2 (5 bases). Per the germline V gene, CDR1 is SGHRS and CDR2 is YFSETQ. V was cut by 7 bases and J by 0 bases, with 11 bases left in between. The CDR3 sequence is 13 residues long.

The chain combines TRBV9 with TRBJ2-5, with TRBD2 matching over 11 bases. The germline CDR1 and CDR2 sequences are SGDLS and YYNGEE. The V segment lost 4 bases and the J segment 2 bases; nucleotides outside the gene matches: 16. The CDR3 runs 19 residues. CDR3 nucleotide sequence: TGTGCCAGCAGCACAAGCGTTCCGGGACTAGCGGTTCTACAAGAGACCCAGTACTTC. It codes for CASSTSVPGLAVLQETQYF. Drawing the rest from reference TRBV9 and TRBJ2-5, the complete variable domain is DSGVTQTPKHLITATGQRVTLRCSPRSGDLSVYWYQQSLDQGLQFLIQYYNGEERAKGNILERFSAQQFPDLHSELNLSSLELGDSALYFCASSTSVPGLAVLQETQYFGPGTRLLVL.

This clone was detected only once. V is TRBV7-3 and J is TRBJ2-5, with D possibly matching TRBD2 (6 bases). Trimming left V 5 bases short and J 4 bases short, with 14 bases between. Germline assignment: CDR1 SGHTA and CDR2 FQGTGA. The CDR3 is 14 residues long. The CDR3 DNA follows: TGTGCCAGCAGCGTATCGACAGCGGGAGAGACCCAGTACTTC. It is translated as CASSVSTAGETQYF.

The chain couples TRBV2 to TRBJ2-5; 13 bases line up with TRBD2. The J call may be in error: the DNA end matches TRBJ2-7 better. There are 15 residues in the CDR3. Looked up from germline, CDR1 is SNHLY and CDR2 is FYNNEI. The CDR3 nucleotides are TGTGCCAGCAGTGAAGAAGGACTAGCGGGGGCCGAGCAGTACTTC. Amino acid sequence: CASSEEGLAGAEQYF.

A single count supports this clone. V is TRBV19 and J is TRBJ1-2; TRBD1 agrees at 9 bases. CDR1 LNHDA and CDR2 SQIVND come from the germline V gene (reference sequence). The CDR3 extends over 14 amino acids. J gave up 4 bases and V 5 bases, and 5 bases lay outside the gene matches. The chain's CDR3 is CASSAGTGTYGYTF. The CDR3 nucleotides read TGTGCCAGTAGTGCAGGGACAGGGACCTATGGCTACACCTTC. Full variable domain (rest looked up from reference TRBV19 and TRBJ1-2): DGGITQSPKYLFRKEGQNVTLSCEQNLNHDAMYWYRQDPGQGLRLIYYSQIVNDFQKGDIAEGYSVSREKKESFPLTVTSAQKNPTAFYLCASSAGTGTYGYTFGSGTRLTVV.

The chain joins TRBV29-1 to TRBJ1-1; tentatively, D is TRBD1 (6 bases). With 3 bases removed from V and 3 bases from J, the gap between germline ends came to 11 bases. The CDR3 runs to 13 residues. Germline V lookup: CDR1 SQVTM, CDR2 ANQGSEA. CDR3 DNA sequence: TGCAGCGTTGAGTCGGGGGGCGACACTGAAGCTTTCTTT. It specifies CSVESGGDTEAFF. Combining the CDR3 with reference TRBV29-1 and TRBJ1-1 gives the whole variable domain SAVISQKPSRDICQRGTSLTIQCQVDSQVTMMFWYRQQPGQSLTLIATANQGSEATYESGFVIDKFPISRPNLTFSTLTVSNMSPEDSSIYLCSVESGGDTEAFFGQGTRLTVV.

This clone was observed a single time. This chain connects TRBV27 to TRBJ2-7; D perhaps matches TRBD1 (6 bases). Between the trimmed V and J ends, which lost 6 bases and 5 bases, there was a span of 11 bases. There are 12 residues in the CDR3. Germline CDR1 MNHEY, CDR2 SMNVEV (reference sequence). In DNA form, the CDR3 reads TGTGCCAGCAGCCCCAGGGGAAACGAGCAGTACTTC. Its protein is CASSPRGNEQYF.

The chain joins TRBV5-4 to TRBJ2-1; 8 positions match TRBD2. Trimming took 2 bases from V and 5 from J; bases not matched to a gene: 6. CDR1 SGHNT and CDR2 YYREEE come from the germline V gene (reference sequence). The CDR3 sequence is 15 residues long. CDR3 sequence reads: CASSFPSGPNNEQFF. The CDR3 nucleotides are TGTGCCAGCAGCTTCCCTAGCGGGCCTAACAATGAGCAGTTCTTC.

The chain uses TRBV19 and TRBJ1-1; 10 nucleotides match TRBD1. V was clipped by 4 bases and J by 1 base; unmatched bases: 12. Germline V gene lookup returns CDR1 LNHDA and CDR2 SQIVND (reference sequence). The CDR3 length is 18 residues. The chain's CDR3 is CASSKRTGGYPKNTEAFF. DNA of the CDR3: TGTGCCAGTAGTAAACGGACAGGGGGATACCCCAAGAACACTGAAGCTTTCTTT.

There are a few counts of this clone. The J gene is TRBJ1-2, the V gene TRBV5-1; 9 bases fit TRBD1. V lost 5 bases to trimming and J lost 8 bases; unmatched junction nucleotides: 7. The CDR3 runs 13 residues. CDR1 is SGHRS, CDR2 YFSETQ, per germline. The CDR3, as DNA: TGCGCCAGCAGTCCTGGGACAGGGAACGGCTACACCTTC. Protein sequence: CASSPGTGNGYTF.

CDR3 sequence: CASSQAGTGADTQYF. Written as DNA, the CDR3 is TGCGCCAGCTCCCAAGCGGGAACGGGCGCAGATACGCAGTATTTT. The V and J genes are TRBV4-3 and TRBJ2-3; TRBD2 aligns across 7 bases. V dropped 8 bases and J dropped 4; count of bases not matched to a gene: 12. The CDR3 has 15 amino acids. Germline lookup yields CDR1 LGHNA and CDR2 YSLEER.

The CDR3 sequence is CASSLDPWTGANVLTF. Written as DNA, the CDR3 is TGTGCCAGCAGCTTAGACCCTTGGACAGGGGCCAACGTCCTGACTTTC. J is TRBJ2-6 and V is TRBV7-9; TRBD1 might be the D (5 bases). Deletions cut 1 base from V and 4 bases from J, with 11 bases between. CDR1 is SEHNR, CDR2 FQNEAQ, per germline (reference sequence). The CDR3 runs 16 residues.

The CDR3 coding sequence is TGTGCCACTGGGGGAGGGTTTTCCGATGAGCAGTTCTTC. Translation gives CATGGGFSDEQFF. This chain uses TRBV19 with TRBJ2-1; 7 nucleotides line up with TRBD2. The CDR3 runs 13 residues. Germline CDR1 reads LNHDA; CDR2 reads SQIVND (reference sequence). The junction had 11 bases not matched to a gene; V was cut back by 10 bases and J by 8 bases.

The V call is TRBV7-2, the J call TRBJ1-5; D is perhaps TRBD1 (6 bases). V was clipped by 0 bases and J by 7 bases, with 13 bases between them. This CDR3 is 15 amino acids long. Germline CDR1 and CDR2: SGHTA and FQGNSA. The CDR3 nucleotides are TGTGCCAGCAGCTTAGCTCCTGGGGGCTCACAGCCCCAGCATTTT. It specifies CASSLAPGGSQPQHF.

In this sample, this clone turned up a few times. The CDR3: CASSVTGYGYTF. CDR3 coding DNA: TGTGCCAGCAGCGTTACAGGGTATGGCTACACCTTC. This rearrangement joins TRBV9 to TRBJ1-2, with D tentatively TRBD1 (6 bases). V lost 2 bases to trimming and J lost 5 bases, with 7 bases between them. This CDR3 contains 12 residues. The V gene's germline CDR1 is SGDLS and CDR2 YYNGEE.

In this sample, this clone turned up once. This rearrangement joins TRBV19 to TRBJ1-5; D remains ambiguous. Germline values: CDR1 LNHDA, CDR2 SQIVND (reference sequence). V lost 6 bases, J lost 4 bases, and 10 bases lay in between. There are 13 residues in the CDR3. CDR3 nucleotides: TGTGCCAGTAGCCTAATCGGGAATCAGCCCCAGCATTTT. This codes for CASSLIGNQPQHF. Full variable domain (missing parts from reference TRBV19 and TRBJ1-5): DGGITQSPKYLFRKEGQNVTLSCEQNLNHDAMYWYRQDPGQGLRLIYYSQIVNDFQKGDIAEGYSVSREKKESFPLTVTSAQKNPTAFYLCASSLIGNQPQHFGDGTRLSIL.

The chain employs TRBV4-2 and TRBJ2-3; D gene unclear. The V end was cut by 0 bases, the J end by 2 bases, with 12 bases between. Germline V CDR1 and CDR2: LGHNA, YNFKEQ. The length of the CDR3 is 16 residues. CDR3 protein: CASSQDRNGDTDTQYF. The CDR3 DNA reads TGTGCCAGCAGCCAAGACCGGAACGGAGACACAGATACGCAGTATTTT.

The chain employs TRBV4-2 and TRBJ1-2, with D possibly matching TRBD1 (5 bases). The germline V and J ends were trimmed by 1 base and 0 bases, with 21 bases remaining between them. This CDR3 has 19 amino acids. Per the germline V gene, CDR1 is LGHNA and CDR2 is YNFKEQ. CDR3 sequence reads: CASSQALRQKFSSNYGYTF. The CDR3 DNA sequence: TGTGCCAGCAGCCAAGCTTTGCGACAGAAGTTTAGTTCTAACTATGGCTACACCTTC.

The chain joins TRBV19 to TRBJ1-2; a possible D gene is TRBD1 (6 bases). CDR1 LNHDA and CDR2 SQIVND come from the germline V gene (reference sequence). This CDR3 region has 16 residues. The germline V and J ends were trimmed by 6 bases and 4 bases, with 21 bases remaining between them. The CDR3 sequence is CASSHGPRGVPYGYTF. CDR3 in DNA: TGTGCCAGTAGCCACGGCCCCAGGGGAGTCCCCTATGGCTACACCTTC.

The chain combines TRBV18 with TRBJ2-3; 9 nucleotides agree with TRBD2. The germline CDR1 and CDR2 sequences are KGHSH and LQKENI. V was pared by 3 bases and J by 4 bases, with 2 bases of the junction left unmatched. The CDR3 is made up of 14 amino acids. CDR3 loop: CASSPSGGADTQYF. In DNA, the CDR3 is TGTGCCAGCTCACCTAGCGGGGGAGCAGATACGCAGTATTTT.

This sequence joins TRBV19 and TRBJ2-7; 13 nucleotides align to TRBD2. Trimming at V came to 3 bases and at J to 5 bases, leaving 7 bases not matched to a gene. This CDR3 has 16 amino acids. The germline gives CDR1 LNHDA, CDR2 SQIVND (reference sequence). CDR3 nucleotides: TGTGCCAGTAGTATTCTGGGACTAGCGGGGAACCACGAGCAGTACTTC. The encoded protein is CASSILGLAGNHEQYF.

This clone was recorded once. The chain links TRBV15 to TRBJ2-7; weak D call: TRBD1 (6 bases). Germline V CDR1 and CDR2: LNHNV, YYDKDF (reference sequence). This CDR3 is built from 15 residues. V was shortened by 3 bases and J by 2 bases, with 14 bases between the two germline ends. The CDR3 loop is CATSRQDSRAYEQYF. CDR3 in DNA: TGTGCCACCAGCAGGCAGGACAGTCGTGCCTACGAGCAGTACTTC.

The genes are TRBV4-3 and TRBJ2-3, with 9 bases lining up with TRBD1. V shed 0 bases, J shed 5 bases, and the junction held 9 bases outside the gene matches. CDR3 length equals 17 residues. Per germline, CDR1 LGHNA and CDR2 YSLEER. CDR3 amino acids: CASSQDPWTGARDTQYF. Here the CDR3 DNA reads TGCGCCAGCAGCCAAGATCCATGGACAGGGGCAAGAGATACGCAGTATTTT.